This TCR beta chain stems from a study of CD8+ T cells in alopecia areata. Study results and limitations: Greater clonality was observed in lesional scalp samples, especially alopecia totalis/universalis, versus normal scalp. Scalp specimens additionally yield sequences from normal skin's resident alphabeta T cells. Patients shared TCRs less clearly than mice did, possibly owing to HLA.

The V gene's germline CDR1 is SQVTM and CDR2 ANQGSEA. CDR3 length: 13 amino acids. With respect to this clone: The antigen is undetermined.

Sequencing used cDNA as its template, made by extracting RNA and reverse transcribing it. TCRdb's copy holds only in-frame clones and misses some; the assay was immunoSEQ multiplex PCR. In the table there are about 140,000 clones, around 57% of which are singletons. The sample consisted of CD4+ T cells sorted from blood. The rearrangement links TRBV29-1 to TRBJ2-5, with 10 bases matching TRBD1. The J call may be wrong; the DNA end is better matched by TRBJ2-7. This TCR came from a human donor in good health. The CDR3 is CSVGTGGTYEQYF. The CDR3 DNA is TGCAGCGTTGGGACAGGGGGGACCTACGAGCAGTACTTC.